The 18 T cell receptor beta chains given below trace back to one sample, sequenced in a study of breast tumors, draining lymph nodes, adjacent tissues. The lymph nodes were axillary draining lymph nodes from breast cancer patients. From the multiplex PCR reads, TCRdb called clonotypes with MiXCR, one entry per CDR3 protein. Of some 170,000 distinct CDR3 sequences listed, roughly a third were seen once; the top ten hold 3% to 4.5%. Input material: axillary lymph node tissue. Source of these receptors: a female donor with breast cancer. Some clones in this sample may be carry-over from other donors' samples.

The chain couples TRBV24-1 to TRBJ2-3; 11 bases match TRBD2. CDR1 and CDR2 from the germline V gene are KGHDR and SFDVKD. This CDR3 contains 18 residues. Germline trimming cut 11 bases from V and 3 bases from J; bases unmatched to any gene: 18. CDR3 DNA sequence: TGTGCCAGCAGACTTAGCGGGAGGGAGTCTTACGTGACAGATACGCAGTATTTT. This gives the protein CASRLSGRESYVTDTQYF.

This chain joins TRBV20-1 and TRBJ2-7; 8 bases fit TRBD2. In germline, CDR1 is DFQATT, CDR2 SNEGSKA (reference sequence). Trimming at V came to 5 bases and at J to 5 bases, leaving 11 bases not matched to a gene. This CDR3 region has 14 residues. CDR3 region: CSARRGAPLDEQYF. DNA of the CDR3: TGCAGTGCTCGGCGGGGGGCCCCCTTGGACGAGCAGTACTTC.

To note about this clonotype: A much larger clone lies a single base off, so this may be a read error. The CDR3 carries no conserved terminal phenylalanine or tryptophan, so it likely arises from a read error. V and J are TRBV7-2 and TRBJ2-5; 15 nucleotides align to TRBD2. J lost 9 bases, V lost 5 bases, and 13 bases had no gene match. This CDR3 region has 17 residues. Germline V CDR1 and CDR2: SGHTA, FQGNSA. CDR3 sequence (DNA): TGTGCCAGCAGCAAGGGACTAGCGGGAGGAGGAATTGAGCCCCAGTACCTC. Its translation is CASSKGLAGGGIEPQYL.

This chain links TRBV11-2 with TRBJ2-4; D is unresolved. Germline V gene lookup returns CDR1 SGHAT and CDR2 FQNNGV. V was clipped by 5 bases and J by 0 bases, with 20 bases between them. CDR3 size: 18 residues. This CDR3 is CASSQDTPAMGAKNIQYF. Written as DNA, the CDR3 is TGTGCCAGCAGCCAAGATACCCCAGCGATGGGAGCCAAAAACATTCAGTACTTC.

At least ten counts were recorded for this clonotype. The chain recombines TRBV4-2 with TRBJ1-4; D is possibly TRBD1 (6 bases). Trimming left V 1 base short and J 4 bases short, with 16 bases between. Germline assignment: CDR1 LGHNA and CDR2 YNFKEQ. This CDR3 has 17 residues. The CDR3 reads CASSQGVNREDNEKLFF. CDR3 in DNA: TGTGCCAGCAGCCAAGGGGTAAACAGGGAGGATAATGAAAAACTGTTTTTT.

This clonotype was picked up many times. This chain uses TRBV5-1 with TRBJ2-1; either TRBD1 or TRBD2 may fit D (5 bases each). This CDR3 spans 17 amino acids. V was clipped by 1 base and J by 5 bases, with 19 bases between them. Germline V CDR1 and CDR2: SGHRS, YFSETQ. The CDR3 is CASSLWPGSSLNNEQFF. The CDR3 nucleotides are TGCGCCAGCAGCTTGTGGCCAGGGAGCTCCCTCAACAATGAGCAGTTCTTC.

This rearrangement joins TRBV6-1 to TRBJ1-1; possibly TRBD1 for D (5 bases). Trimming pared 5 bases from V and 5 bases from J, leaving 9 bases between. The CDR3 is 12 amino acids. Germline CDR1 and CDR2: MNHNS and SASEGT. The CDR3 sequence is CASSRGGTEAFF. Written as DNA, the CDR3 is TGTGCCAGCAGTCGGGGGGGGACTGAAGCTTTCTTT.

The rearrangement uses TRBV4-1 and TRBJ1-2; TRBD1 might be the D (6 bases). The CDR3 is 15 amino acids. Germline V gives CDR1 MGHRA, CDR2 YSYEKL. Trimming left V 0 bases short and J 2 bases short, with 10 bases between. The CDR3 is CASSQETGTNYGYTF. The CDR3 DNA follows: TGCGCCAGCAGCCAAGAAACAGGGACGAACTATGGCTACACCTTC.

The rearrangement links TRBV10-3 to TRBJ2-5; D is possibly TRBD1 (6 bases). CDR1 ENHRY and CDR2 SYGVKD come from the germline V gene. Trimming removed 10 bases at V and 2 bases at J, with 14 bases between. There are 13 residues in the CDR3. The CDR3 is CATGRGTQETQYF. The CDR3 DNA reads as TGTGCCACCGGTAGAGGGACACAAGAGACCCAGTACTTC.

This clonotype was counted many times. The V call is TRBV5-6, the J call TRBJ2-5; perhaps TRBD2 as D (7 bases). The CDR3 runs to 17 residues. Trimming pared 0 bases from V and 4 bases from J, leaving 19 bases between. Per germline, CDR1 SGHDT and CDR2 YYEEEE. CDR3 bases: TGTGCCAGCAGCTTGGTTTGGGTCGGGGGGCTCCCAGAGACCCAGTACTTC. Its protein product is CASSLVWVGGLPETQYF. Full variable domain (outside the CDR3, taken from reference TRBV5-6 and TRBJ2-5): DAGVTQSPTHLIKTRGQQVTLRCSPKSGHDTVSWYQQALGQGPQFIFQYYEEEERQRGNFPDRFSGHQFPNYSSELNVNALLLGDSALYLCASSLVWVGGLPETQYFGPGTRLLVL.

In regard to this clonotype: At one boundary the junction diverges from the germline segment, which might be a read error. The CDR3: CASSVTGQRQYGHTF. The CDR3 region has the DNA TGTGCCAGCAGCGTTACGGGACAGAGACAGTATGGCCACACCTTC. The V call is TRBV11-3, the J call TRBJ1-2; 7 bases map to TRBD1. The CDR3 totals 15 residues. Germline V gene data show CDR1 as SGHNT and CDR2 as YENEEA.

This clonotype was counted ten times or more. V and J are TRBV20-1 and TRBJ2-1; TRBD2 matches at 11 bases. Trimming cost V 5 bases and J 5 bases; bases outside gene matches: 8. CDR1 DFQATT and CDR2 SNEGSKA come from the germline V gene (reference sequence). This CDR3 comprises 15 residues. CDR3 nucleotide sequence: TGCAGTGCTGCTCCCGGGACTAGCGGACACAATGAGCAGTTCTTC. It translates to CSAAPGTSGHNEQFF.

About this clonotype itself: A much larger clonotype is one base distant, so this may be a read error. The chain couples TRBV9 to TRBJ2-5; a possible D gene is TRBD1 (5 bases). The V gene's germline CDR1 is SGDLS and CDR2 YYNGEE. The CDR3 has 15 residues. CDR3 coding DNA: TGTGCCAGCAGCGTAGGGGGCTACGCCCAAGAGACCCCGTACTTC. Amino acid sequence: CASSVGGYAQETPYF.

This clonotype was observed many times. The chain joins TRBV19 to TRBJ2-2; D might be TRBD1 or TRBD2, each matching 5 bases. CDR3 length equals 15 residues. CDR1 is LNHDA and CDR2 is SQIVND in the germline V gene (reference sequence). V was shortened by 7 bases and J by 6 bases, with 18 bases between the two germline ends. Here the CDR3 reads CASMLWGNQAGELFF. As DNA, the CDR3 is TGTGCCAGTATGTTGTGGGGGAATCAGGCCGGGGAGCTGTTTTTT.

The rearrangement links TRBV20-1 to TRBJ2-1; either TRBD1 or TRBD2 may fit D (6 bases each). Trimming stripped 3 bases from V and 9 bases from J, with 24 bases between. There are 16 residues in the CDR3. Germline CDR1 DFQATT, CDR2 SNEGSKA (reference sequence). The CDR3 sequence is CSASSILTGAYGEQFF. CDR3 bases: TGCAGTGCTAGTTCGATCTTAACGGGGGCGTACGGTGAGCAGTTCTTC.

This clonotype has ten or more counts. V is TRBV5-1 and J is TRBJ2-7; 7 bases map to TRBD1. Losses at the gene ends were 0 bases for V and 5 bases for J; bases not matched to a gene: 5. The length of the CDR3 is 14 residues. Germline V gene sequence: CDR1 SGHRS, CDR2 YFSETQ. The CDR3 bases are TGCGCCAGCAGCTTGGAGGGGGCATCGGACGAGCAGTACTTC. Its translation: CASSLEGASDEQYF. The whole variable domain, filled in from reference TRBV5-1 and TRBJ2-7, reads KAGVTQTPRYLIKTRGQQVTLSCSPISGHRSVSWYQQTPGQGLQFLFEYFSETQRNKGNFPGRFSGRQFSNSRSEMNVSTLELGDSALYLCASSLEGASDEQYFGPGTRLTVT.

This clonotype was observed many times. This sequence joins TRBV20-1 and TRBJ1-6; 8 bases map to TRBD1. The ends lost 3 bases at V and 13 bases at J; junction bases unmatched: 14. CDR3 length: 15 amino acids. Germline V gene data show CDR1 as DFQATT and CDR2 as SNEGSKA (reference sequence). The CDR3 sequence: CSASWGQALKGPLHF. CDR3 nucleotide sequence: TGCAGTGCTAGTTGGGGACAGGCCCTCAAGGGGCCCCTCCACTTT.

The table lists this clonotype with a few counts. This may arise from a read error, as a much more abundant clone is one base away. The chain couples TRBV12-3 or TRBV12-4 to TRBJ2-6; 9 nucleotides line up with TRBD1. The junction had 11 bases not matched to a gene; V was cut back by 7 bases and J by 1 base. CDR3 length: 18 residues. The CDR3 region has the DNA TGTGCCAGCACCTGCGGGGGACAGGGCAGATCTGGGGCCAACGTCCTGACTTTC. It codes for CASTCGGQGRSGANVLTF.